This paragraph reports one T cell receptor beta chain. These data come from a study of blood T cell repertoires in COVID-19. Assay: immunoSEQ multiplex PCR; the TCRdb copy retains only in-frame clones and omits some. The sample has 60,000 or so clones, about nine tenths seen once; the top ten hold 7% to 10%. The clonotype originates from a woman aged 65 to 85 with active COVID-19. Sequenced input: peripheral blood.

The CDR3 bases are TGTGCCAGCACCTCAGGACTAGCGGAGGACAATGAGCAGTTCTTC. Amino acid sequence: CASTSGLAEDNEQFF. The chain employs TRBV6-5 and TRBJ2-1; 10 bases fit TRBD2. This CDR3 has 15 amino acids. Germline values: CDR1 MNHEY, CDR2 SVGAGI. V lost 7 bases and J lost 5; bases outside the gene matches: 8.